This TCR beta chain originates from a study of blood T cell repertoires in COVID-19. Study background: COVID-19 samples, acute and convalescent, were from the United States, Italy and Spain. The analysed material was cDNA or gDNA that came from T cells, B-cell-depleted T cells, or PBMCs.

In the original workflow: Amplification of reference gene primers provided the estimated nucleated cell counts. TCRdb keeps only in-frame clones here, not all; method: immunoSEQ multiplex PCR. V and J calls and clone size are as listed in that table; D and trimming were resolved from the DNA. The sample consists of more than 95,000 clones, about 76% of them appearing once. Trimming shortened V by 0 bases and J by 0 bases, and 12 bases separated the two germline ends. There are 16 residues in the CDR3. Germline CDR1 SGHNT, CDR2 YYREEE (reference sequence). The source is a woman in her 70s with acute or convalescent COVID-19. The V call is TRBV5-4, the J call TRBJ1-1, with no clear D. The sequenced material came from peripheral blood. The CDR3 coding sequence is TGTGCCAGCAGCTTGGCCCCTGGAGCCATGAACACTGAAGCTTTCTTT. Translation gives CASSLAPGAMNTEAFF.